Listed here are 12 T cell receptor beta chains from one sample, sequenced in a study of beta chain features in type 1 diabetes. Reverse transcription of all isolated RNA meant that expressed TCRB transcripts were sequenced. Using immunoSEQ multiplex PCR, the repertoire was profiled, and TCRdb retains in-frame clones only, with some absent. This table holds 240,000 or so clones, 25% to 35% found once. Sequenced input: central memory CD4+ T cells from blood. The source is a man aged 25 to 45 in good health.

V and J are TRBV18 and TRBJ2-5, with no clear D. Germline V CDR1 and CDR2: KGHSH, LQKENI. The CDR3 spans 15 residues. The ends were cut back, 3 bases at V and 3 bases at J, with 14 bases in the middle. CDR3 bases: TGTGCCAGCTCACCCTCCAGTCACATTAAAGAGACCCAGTACTTC. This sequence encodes CASSPSSHIKETQYF.

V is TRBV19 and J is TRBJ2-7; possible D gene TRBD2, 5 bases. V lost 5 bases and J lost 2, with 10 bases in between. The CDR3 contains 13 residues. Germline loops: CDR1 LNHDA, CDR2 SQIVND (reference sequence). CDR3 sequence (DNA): TGTGCCAGTAGTCCGTCCGGGACCTACGAGCAGTACTTC. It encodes CASSPSGTYEQYF. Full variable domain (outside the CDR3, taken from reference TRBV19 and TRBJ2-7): DGGITQSPKYLFRKEGQNVTLSCEQNLNHDAMYWYRQDPGQGLRLIYYSQIVNDFQKGDIAEGYSVSREKKESFPLTVTSAQKNPTAFYLCASSPSGTYEQYFGPGTRLTVT.

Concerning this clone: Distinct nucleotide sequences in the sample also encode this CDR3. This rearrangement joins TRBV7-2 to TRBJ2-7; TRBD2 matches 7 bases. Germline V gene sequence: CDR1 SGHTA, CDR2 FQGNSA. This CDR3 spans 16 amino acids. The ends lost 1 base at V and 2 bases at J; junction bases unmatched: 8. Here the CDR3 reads CASSLVAGRQTYEQYF. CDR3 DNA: TGTGCCAGCAGCTTAGTAGCGGGTCGCCAAACCTACGAGCAGTACTTC.

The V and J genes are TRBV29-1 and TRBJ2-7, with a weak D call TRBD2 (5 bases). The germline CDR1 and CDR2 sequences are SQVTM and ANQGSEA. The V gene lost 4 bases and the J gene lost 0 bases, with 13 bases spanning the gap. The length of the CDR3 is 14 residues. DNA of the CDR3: TGCAGCGTTGCCGGCGGGTCGAGCTCCTACGAGCAGTACTTC. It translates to CSVAGGSSSYEQYF.

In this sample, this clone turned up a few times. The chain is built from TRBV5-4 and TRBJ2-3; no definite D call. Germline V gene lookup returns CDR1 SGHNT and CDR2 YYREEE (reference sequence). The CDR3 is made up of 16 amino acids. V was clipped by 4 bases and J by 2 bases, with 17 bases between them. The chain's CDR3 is CASSSLVGTDTDTQYF. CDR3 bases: TGTGCCAGCAGCAGCTTGGTCGGCACAGACACAGATACGCAGTATTTT.

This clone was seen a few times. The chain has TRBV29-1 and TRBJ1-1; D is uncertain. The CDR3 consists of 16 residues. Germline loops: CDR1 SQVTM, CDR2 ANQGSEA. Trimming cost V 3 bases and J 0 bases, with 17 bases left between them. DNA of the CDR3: TGCAGCGTTGAGCCCATTAAGGCCGGCATGAACACTGAAGCTTTCTTT. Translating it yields CSVEPIKAGMNTEAFF.

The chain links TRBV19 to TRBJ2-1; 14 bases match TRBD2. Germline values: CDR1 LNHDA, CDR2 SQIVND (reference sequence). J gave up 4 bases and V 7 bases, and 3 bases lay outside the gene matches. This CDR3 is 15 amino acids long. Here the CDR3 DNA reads TGTGCCAGTATTCGGACTAGCGGGGGGTACAATGAGCAGTTCTTC. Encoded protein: CASIRTSGGYNEQFF.

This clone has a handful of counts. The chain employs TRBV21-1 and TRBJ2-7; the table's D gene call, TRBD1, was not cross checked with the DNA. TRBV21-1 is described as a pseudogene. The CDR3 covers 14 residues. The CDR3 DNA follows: TGTGCCAGCAGCAAGGCGCAGGGAATCCGCGAGCAGTACTTC. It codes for CASSKAQGIREQYF.

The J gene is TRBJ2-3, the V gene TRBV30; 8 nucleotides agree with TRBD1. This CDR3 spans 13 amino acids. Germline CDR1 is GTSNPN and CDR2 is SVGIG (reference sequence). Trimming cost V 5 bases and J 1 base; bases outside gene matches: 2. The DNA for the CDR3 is TGTGCCTGGGAGGACAGGGGCACAGATACGCAGTATTTT. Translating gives CAWEDRGTDTQYF.

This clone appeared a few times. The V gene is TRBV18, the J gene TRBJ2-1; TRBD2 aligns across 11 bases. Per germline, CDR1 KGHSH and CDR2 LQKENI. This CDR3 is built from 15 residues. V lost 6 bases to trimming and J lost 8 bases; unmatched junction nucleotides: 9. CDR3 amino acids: CASSFTSGSMDEQFF. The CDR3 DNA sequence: TGTGCCAGCTCCTTCACTAGCGGGAGCATGGATGAGCAGTTCTTC.

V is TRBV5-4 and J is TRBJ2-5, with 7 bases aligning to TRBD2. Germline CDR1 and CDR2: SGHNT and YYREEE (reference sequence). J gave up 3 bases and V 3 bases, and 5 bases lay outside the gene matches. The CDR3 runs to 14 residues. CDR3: CASSSSAGKETQYF. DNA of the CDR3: TGTGCCAGCAGCTCGTCAGCGGGAAAAGAGACCCAGTACTTC.

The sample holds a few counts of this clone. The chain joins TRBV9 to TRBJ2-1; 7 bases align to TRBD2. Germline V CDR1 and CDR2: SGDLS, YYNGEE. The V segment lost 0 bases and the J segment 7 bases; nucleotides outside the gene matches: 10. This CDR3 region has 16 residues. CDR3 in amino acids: CASSVASMAGVNEQFF. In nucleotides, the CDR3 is TGTGCCAGCAGCGTAGCTAGTATGGCGGGGGTTAATGAGCAGTTCTTC. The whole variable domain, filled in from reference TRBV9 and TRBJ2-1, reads DSGVTQTPKHLITATGQRVTLRCSPRSGDLSVYWYQQSLDQGLQFLIQYYNGEERAKGNILERFSAQQFPDLHSELNLSSLELGDSALYFCASSVASMAGVNEQFFGPGTRLTVL.